This T cell receptor (beta chain) was identified during a study of early T cells in non-severe SARS-CoV-2 infection. For the study at large: Sequencing of unsorted whole blood was done on bulk RNA, leaving chains unpaired.

Study results and caveats: VDJdb matching favored anti-spike CD8 responses, missing private and CD4 specificities.

V trimming: 3 bases; J trimming: 8 bases; junction bases outside the gene matches: 6. In germline, CDR1 is LGHNA, CDR2 YSLEER. This CDR3 is built from 13 residues. On this clonotype: Its target is unknown.

Attached unique molecular identifiers marked individual cDNA molecules. TCRdb ran MiXCR on the 5' RACE reads and lists one entry per CDR3 protein. The sample has roughly 47,000 distinct CDR3 sequences, about 6.3% seen once. The chain links TRBV4-3 to TRBJ1-2; 7 positions match TRBD1. The sequence was obtained from an adult who was a healthcare worker with PCR-confirmed SARS-CoV-2 infection or an uninfected control (not recorded which). The source material was whole blood, sampled at baseline. The CDR3 DNA is TGCGCCAGCAGCCATGACAGGGTTCACGGCTACACCTTC. Translating it yields CASSHDRVHGYTF.